This TCR beta chain was sequenced during a study of blood T cell repertoires in COVID-19. Per the original data handling: How many nucleated cells were present was estimated from reference gene primer amplification. Some clones are missing from TCRdb's copy, which holds only in-frame ones; the method was immunoSEQ multiplex PCR. V, J and clone size reflect that table, while D and trimming were determined from the DNA. The sample includes 150,000 to 200,000 clones, approximately 80% of them seen just once. V was cut by 0 bases and J by 6 bases, with 8 bases left in between. CDR1 and CDR2 (germline): KGHSY, FQNENV. CDR3 length equals 13 residues.

The sequenced material came from PBMCs or T cells enriched from blood (not recorded which). The receptor was isolated from a man between 45 and 60 years old who had recovered from COVID-19. The rearrangement joins TRBV16 to TRBJ1-1; no clear D gene. The CDR3 is CASSQSGRAEAFF. CDR3 in DNA: TGTGCCAGCAGCCAATCAGGGCGGGCTGAAGCTTTCTTT.